The T cell receptor (beta chain) described here comes from a study of cytomegalovirus exposure and HLA in healthy donors. Sequencing was performed with immunoSEQ multiplex PCR; in TCRdb, only in-frame clones are kept and a portion is missing. The sample carries hundreds of thousands of clones, 86% recorded once. The CDR3 totals 15 residues. V lost 3 bases to trimming and J lost 2 bases; unmatched junction nucleotides: 7. Looked up from germline, CDR1 is SGHRS and CDR2 is YFSETQ. The chain carries TRBV5-1 and TRBJ2-5; TRBD2 matches 7 bases. The source material was PBMCs. This TCR came from a woman aged 18-30 years in good health and CMV-seronegative. The CDR3 region is CASSSTGTNQETQYF. Written as DNA, the CDR3 is TGCGCCAGCAGCTCCACCGGGACTAATCAAGAGACCCAGTACTTC.